The 15 T cell receptor beta chains reported below all come from one sample, sequenced in a study of T cell responses to AZD1222 COVID-19 vaccine. The assay was immunoSEQ multiplex PCR, and TCRdb's table has in-frame clones only and misses some. The table has 72,000 or so clones, roughly nine tenths seen once. The sequences come from peripheral blood, collected 28 days after the second AZD1222 dose. The receptors derive from an adult who received the AZD1222 COVID-19 vaccine.

The V gene is TRBV11-3, the J gene TRBJ2-5; TRBD2 matches 12 bases. This CDR3 is 15 amino acids long. Germline loops: CDR1 SGHNT, CDR2 YENEEA. The V segment lost 4 bases and the J segment 4 bases; nucleotides outside the gene matches: 4. The CDR3 coding sequence is TGTGCCAGCAGCTCTAGCGGGAGGGCCGGAGAGACCCAGTACTTC. This sequence encodes CASSSSGRAGETQYF.

This clone has only a few counts. The chain is built from TRBV13 and TRBJ2-7; 7 bases line up with TRBD1. With V trimmed by 0 bases and J by 2 bases, 13 bases remained unmatched. CDR3 size: 18 residues. The germline V gene encodes CDR1 PRHDT and CDR2 FYEKMQ (reference sequence). CDR3 protein: CASSLGLGRQGRAYEQYF. The CDR3 nucleotides are TGTGCCAGCAGCTTAGGCCTGGGCCGACAGGGACGCGCCTACGAGCAGTACTTC.

CDR3 amino acids: CASSPAGRPKETQYF. The CDR3 DNA is TGTGCCAGCTCACCAGCGGGACGTCCCAAAGAGACCCAGTACTTC. The rearrangement links TRBV18 to TRBJ2-5; a weak D match, TRBD2 (6 bases). V lost 2 bases and J 3 bases, leaving 13 bases between the germline ends. This CDR3 has 15 amino acids. Germline V lookup: CDR1 KGHSH, CDR2 LQKENI.

The rearrangement uses TRBV11-3 and TRBJ2-7; 7 bases are shared with TRBD1. Germline trimming cut 5 bases from V and 6 bases from J; bases unmatched to any gene: 7. The CDR3 extends over 13 amino acids. The germline gives CDR1 SGHNT, CDR2 YENEEA. CDR3 coding DNA: TGTGCCAGCAGCGCCCGGACAGGCTCCGAGCAGTACTTC. Translating it yields CASSARTGSEQYF.

The rearrangement links TRBV11-2 to TRBJ2-7; 10 bases map to TRBD2. CDR1 and CDR2 (germline): SGHAT, FQNNGV. The V gene end was trimmed by 5 bases and the J gene end by 4 bases; junction bases not matched to a gene: 5. The CDR3 has 14 amino acids. DNA for the CDR3: TGTGCCAGCAGCCCCGGACTAGCGGCATACGAGCAGTACTTC. Its translation is CASSPGLAAYEQYF.

This chain links TRBV6-1 with TRBJ1-1, with TRBD1 matching 8 bases. The germline V gene encodes CDR1 MNHNS and CDR2 SASEGT. V lost 5 bases and J lost 5; bases outside the gene matches: 7. The CDR3 runs to 14 residues. CDR3 in amino acids: CASSLGTGGTEAFF. The CDR3 region has the DNA TGTGCCAGCAGTTTAGGGACAGGAGGAACTGAAGCTTTCTTT.

V gene TRBV18 combines with J gene TRBJ2-7; TRBD2 agrees at 11 bases. The germline CDR1 and CDR2 sequences are KGHSH and LQKENI. This CDR3 region has 14 residues. V dropped 4 bases and J dropped 4; count of bases not matched to a gene: 3. CDR3 protein: CASSRGLAEYEQYF. DNA of the CDR3: TGTGCCAGCTCACGGGGACTAGCGGAATACGAGCAGTACTTC.

Here the CDR3 reads CASSIGGGSVGTQYF. Here the CDR3 DNA reads TGTGCCAGTAGTATAGGAGGGGGGTCGGTGGGGACCCAGTACTTC. This rearrangement joins TRBV19 to TRBJ2-5; the D call may be TRBD1 or TRBD2 (6 bases each). CDR1 and CDR2 from the germline V gene are LNHDA and SQIVND (reference sequence). V lost 1 base to trimming and J lost 7 bases, with 16 bases between them. The length of the CDR3 is 15 residues.

The CDR3 bases are TGTGCCAGCAGCCCACGACAGGGGCCCGGGGAGCTGTTTTTT. Translating gives CASSPRQGPGELFF. The genes are TRBV7-3 and TRBJ2-2, with TRBD1 identical over 8 bases. V was clipped by 5 bases and J by 6 bases; unmatched bases: 5. This CDR3 is built from 14 residues. Germline V gene data show CDR1 as SGHTA and CDR2 as FQGTGA.

In this sample, this clone turned up a few times. This rearrangement joins TRBV7-2 to TRBJ1-4, with D possibly TRBD1 on 5 matching bases. Germline assignment: CDR1 SGHTA and CDR2 FQGNSA. V lost 4 bases and J 8 bases, leaving 14 bases between the germline ends. The CDR3 extends over 14 amino acids. The CDR3 here is CASSSDIGSEKLFF. The CDR3 nucleotides read TGTGCCAGCAGCTCGGACATAGGATCCGAAAAACTGTTTTTT.

CDR3 sequence (DNA): TGTGCCAGCAGCTTAACCCCCCAAGATACGCAGTATTTT. Its protein product is CASSLTPQDTQYF. The chain carries TRBV7-3 and TRBJ2-3; D gene uncertain. This CDR3 region has 13 residues. V dropped 0 bases and J dropped 5 bases, with 6 bases sitting between them. Germline V gene sequence: CDR1 SGHTA, CDR2 FQGTGA.

This clone turned up a few times. The V call is TRBV5-5, the J call TRBJ1-2; D may be TRBD1 (5 bases). Between the trimmed V and J ends, which lost 6 bases and 7 bases, there was a span of 22 bases. The CDR3 is 15 residues long. Germline V gives CDR1 SGHKS, CDR2 YYEKEE (reference sequence). The CDR3 sequence: CASTYSQAGRGGYTF. CDR3 coding DNA: TGTGCCAGCACGTACTCCCAGGCAGGGCGGGGTGGCTACACCTTC.

This clone was counted a few times. The V gene is TRBV6-1, the J gene TRBJ1-5; tentative D call: TRBD1 (5 bases). V shed 7 bases and J shed 11 bases, with 12 bases lying between them. This CDR3 contains 11 residues. In germline, CDR1 is MNHNS, CDR2 SASEGT. This CDR3 is CASTDEGAQHF. The CDR3 DNA sequence: TGTGCCAGCACCGATGAAGGGGCCCAGCATTTT.

The chain is built from TRBV7-7 and TRBJ2-1; 8 bases are shared with TRBD2. The CDR3 totals 15 residues. Germline V gene lookup returns CDR1 SSHAT and CDR2 FNYEAQ (reference sequence). J gave up 4 bases and V 2 bases, and 4 bases lay outside the gene matches. The CDR3 DNA follows: TGTGCCAGCAGCTTAACACTAGCGGAGTACAATGAGCAGTTCTTC. This encodes CASSLTLAEYNEQFF. The whole variable domain, remainder taken from reference TRBV7-7 and TRBJ2-1, is GAGVSQSPRYKVTKRGQDVTLRCDPISSHATLYWYQQALGQGPEFLTYFNYEAQPDKSGLPSDRFSAERPEGSISTLTIQRTEQRDSAMYRCASSLTLAEYNEQFFGPGTRLTVL.

This clone appeared a single time. V gene TRBV4-2 combines with J gene TRBJ2-7; a possible D gene is TRBD2 (5 bases). The CDR3 consists of 18 residues. Per the germline V gene, CDR1 is LGHNA and CDR2 is YNFKEQ. The ends were cut back, 0 bases at V and 1 base at J, with 19 bases in the middle. CDR3 nucleotides: TGTGCCAGCAGCCAAGATGGAGGTACAGCGGACCTTTCCTACGAGCAGTACTTC. Translating gives CASSQDGGTADLSYEQYF.